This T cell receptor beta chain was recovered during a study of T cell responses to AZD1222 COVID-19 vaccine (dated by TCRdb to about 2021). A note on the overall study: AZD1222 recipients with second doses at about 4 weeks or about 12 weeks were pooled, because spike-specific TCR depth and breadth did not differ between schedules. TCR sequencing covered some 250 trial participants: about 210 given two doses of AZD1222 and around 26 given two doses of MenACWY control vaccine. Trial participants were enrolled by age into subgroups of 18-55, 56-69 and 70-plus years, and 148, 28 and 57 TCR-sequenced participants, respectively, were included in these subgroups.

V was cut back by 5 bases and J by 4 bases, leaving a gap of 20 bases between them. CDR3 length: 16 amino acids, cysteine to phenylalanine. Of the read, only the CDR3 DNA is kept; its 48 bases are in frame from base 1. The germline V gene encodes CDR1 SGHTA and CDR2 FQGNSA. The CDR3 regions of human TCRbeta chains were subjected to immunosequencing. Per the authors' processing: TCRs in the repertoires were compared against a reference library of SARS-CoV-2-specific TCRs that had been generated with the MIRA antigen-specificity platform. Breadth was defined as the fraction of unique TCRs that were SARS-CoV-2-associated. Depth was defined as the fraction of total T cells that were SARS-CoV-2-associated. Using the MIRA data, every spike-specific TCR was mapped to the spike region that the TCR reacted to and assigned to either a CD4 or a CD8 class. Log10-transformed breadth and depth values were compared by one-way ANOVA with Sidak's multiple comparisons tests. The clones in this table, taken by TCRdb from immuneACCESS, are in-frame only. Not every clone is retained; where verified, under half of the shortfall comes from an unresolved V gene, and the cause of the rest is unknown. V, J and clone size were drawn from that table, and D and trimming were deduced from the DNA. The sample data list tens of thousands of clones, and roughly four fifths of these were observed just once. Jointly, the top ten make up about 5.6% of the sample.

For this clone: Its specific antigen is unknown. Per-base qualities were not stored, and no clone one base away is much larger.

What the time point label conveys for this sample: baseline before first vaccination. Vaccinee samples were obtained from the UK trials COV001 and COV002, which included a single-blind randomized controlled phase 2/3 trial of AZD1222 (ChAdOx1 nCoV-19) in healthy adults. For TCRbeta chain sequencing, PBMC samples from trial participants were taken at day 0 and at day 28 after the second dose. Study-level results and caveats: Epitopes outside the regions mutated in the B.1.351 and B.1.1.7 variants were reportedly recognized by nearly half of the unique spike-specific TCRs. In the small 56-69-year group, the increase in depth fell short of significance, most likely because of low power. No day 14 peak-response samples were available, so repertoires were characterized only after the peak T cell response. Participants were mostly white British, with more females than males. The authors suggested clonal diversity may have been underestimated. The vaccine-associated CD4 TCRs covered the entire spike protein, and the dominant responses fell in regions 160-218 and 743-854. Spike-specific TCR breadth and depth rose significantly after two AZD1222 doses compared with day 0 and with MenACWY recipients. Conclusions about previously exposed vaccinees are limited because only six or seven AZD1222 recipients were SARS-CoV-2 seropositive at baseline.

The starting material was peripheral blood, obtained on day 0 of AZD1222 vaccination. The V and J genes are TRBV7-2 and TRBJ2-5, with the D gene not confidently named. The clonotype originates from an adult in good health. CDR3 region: CASSPNRADGGETQYF. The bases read TGTGCCAGCAGCCCAAACCGGGCGGACGGCGGAGAGACCCAGTACTTC.